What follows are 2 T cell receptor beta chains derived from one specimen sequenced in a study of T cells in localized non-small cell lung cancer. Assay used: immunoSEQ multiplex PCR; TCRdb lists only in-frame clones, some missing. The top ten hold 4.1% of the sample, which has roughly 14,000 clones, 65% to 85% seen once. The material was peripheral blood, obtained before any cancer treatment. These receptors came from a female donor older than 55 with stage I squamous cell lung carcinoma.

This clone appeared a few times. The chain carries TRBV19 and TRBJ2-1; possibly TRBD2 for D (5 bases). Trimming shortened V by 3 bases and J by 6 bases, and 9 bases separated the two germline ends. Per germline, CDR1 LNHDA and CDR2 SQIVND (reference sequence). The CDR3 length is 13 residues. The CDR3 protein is CASSIQRSNEQFF. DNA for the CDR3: TGTGCCAGTAGTATTCAGCGGTCCAATGAGCAGTTCTTC.

The CDR3 nucleotides read TGTGCCAGCAGCAGGGACAGGGGGCAAGAGACCCAGTACTTC. It encodes CASSRDRGQETQYF. The chain has TRBV11-3 and TRBJ2-5, with 11 bases lining up with TRBD1. Trimming took 5 bases from V and 2 from J; bases not matched to a gene: 1. In germline, CDR1 is SGHNT, CDR2 YENEEA. The CDR3 consists of 14 residues.